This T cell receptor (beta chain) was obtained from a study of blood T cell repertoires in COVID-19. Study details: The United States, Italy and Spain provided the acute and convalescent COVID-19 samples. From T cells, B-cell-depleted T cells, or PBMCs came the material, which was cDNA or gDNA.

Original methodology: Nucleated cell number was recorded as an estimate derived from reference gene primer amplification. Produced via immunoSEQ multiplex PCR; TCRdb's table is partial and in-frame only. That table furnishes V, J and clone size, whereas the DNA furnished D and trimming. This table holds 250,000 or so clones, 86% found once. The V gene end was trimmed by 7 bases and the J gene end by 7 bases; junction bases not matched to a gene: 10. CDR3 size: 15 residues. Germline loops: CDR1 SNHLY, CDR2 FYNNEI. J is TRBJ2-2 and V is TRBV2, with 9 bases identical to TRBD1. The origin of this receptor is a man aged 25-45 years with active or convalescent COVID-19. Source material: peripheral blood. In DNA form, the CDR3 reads TGTGCCAGCACTCCGGGACAGGGCCCCGGCGGGGAGCTGTTTTTT. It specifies CASTPGQGPGGELFF.